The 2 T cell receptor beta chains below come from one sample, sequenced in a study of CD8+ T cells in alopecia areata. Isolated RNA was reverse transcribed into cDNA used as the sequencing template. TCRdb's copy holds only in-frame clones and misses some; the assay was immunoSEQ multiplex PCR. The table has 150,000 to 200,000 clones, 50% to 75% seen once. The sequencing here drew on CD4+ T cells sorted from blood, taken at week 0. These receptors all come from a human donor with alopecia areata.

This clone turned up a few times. The CDR3 protein is CATSRDTTSNEQFF. CDR3 nucleotides: TGTGCCACCAGCAGAGATACGACAAGCAATGAGCAGTTCTTC. The chain joins TRBV15 to TRBJ2-1; D not resolved. This CDR3 is built from 14 residues. Germline V gene lookup returns CDR1 LNHNV and CDR2 YYDKDF (reference sequence). The germline V and J ends were trimmed by 0 bases and 6 bases, with 9 bases remaining between them.

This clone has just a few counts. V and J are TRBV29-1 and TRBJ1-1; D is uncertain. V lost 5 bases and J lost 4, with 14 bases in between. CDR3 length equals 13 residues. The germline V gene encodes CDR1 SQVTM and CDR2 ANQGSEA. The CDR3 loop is CSVNPLTPTEAFF. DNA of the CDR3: TGCAGCGTTAACCCCCTGACCCCCACTGAAGCTTTCTTT.